This T cell receptor (beta chain) was recorded in a study of T-cell reconstitution after alpha-beta-depleted transplantation in children. Preparation of the TCRbeta library involved a method that used unique molecular identifiers. Each CDR3 protein is one row after TCRdb ran MiXCR on the PCR reads. Here the sample spans 190,000 or so distinct CDR3 sequences, more than 12% being singletons. The sample holds many counts of this clonotype. V shed 6 bases and J shed 3 bases, with 12 bases lying between them. The CDR3 contains 14 residues. The chain has TRBV12-3 or TRBV12-4 and TRBJ1-5; possible D gene TRBD1, 6 bases. The source was PBMCs from the stem cell graft donor, collected from the stem cell graft. This receptor was taken from a human donor who donated a stem cell graft to a child with acute lymphoblastic leukemia. The chain's CDR3 is CASSLGHSNQPQHF. CDR3 sequence (DNA): TGTGCCAGCAGCCTGGGACACTCCAATCAGCCCCAGCATTTT.